This T cell receptor (beta chain) was retrieved from a study of Graves' ophthalmopathy and Graves' hyperthyroidism. General observations from the study: Blood was where most expanded thyroid clonotypes above 0.001 frequency also turned up.

This clonotype was recorded many times. Its antigen is unidentified. The germline V gene encodes CDR1 KGHSH and CDR2 LQKENI. The CDR3 loop spans 16 amino acids. The V and J ends lost 3 bases and 0 bases respectively, with 12 bases between them. Amplifying from RNA transcripts, the study obtained TCR beta CDR3 regions. First-round RT-PCR employed HTBI primers, with a second-round multiplex PCR after it. MiXCR was run by TCRdb on the multiplex PCR reads, yielding one entry per CDR3 protein. Here the sample spans hundreds of thousands of distinct CDR3 sequences, approximately 15% being singletons. As diagnostic evidence, clinical symptoms, serum thyroxine, TRAb, thyroid ultrasound and orbital computed tomography were relied upon. The authors isolated PBMCs from 8 to 10 ml of fresh peripheral blood.

This chain uses TRBV18 with TRBJ2-4; no definite D call. Sample: blood. The sequence was obtained from a woman younger than 45 with Graves' ophthalmopathy. CDR3 sequence (DNA): TGTGCCAGCTCACCCCGGCGAGACCTAGCCAAAAACATTCAGTACTTC. Protein sequence: CASSPRRDLAKNIQYF.